This entry describes one T cell receptor beta chain. The data were obtained in a study of blood T cell repertoires in COVID-19. This CDR3 spans 14 amino acids. CDR1 GTSNPN and CDR2 SVGIG come from the germline V gene (reference sequence). Between the trimmed V and J ends, which lost 1 base and 3 bases, there was a span of 13 bases. Original analysis: Using reference gene primer amplification, nucleated cell counts were estimated. TCRdb's copy holds only in-frame clones and misses some; the assay was immunoSEQ multiplex PCR. The DNA gave D and trimming, while V, J and clone size come from that table. This sample carries about 190,000 clones, 65% to 80% of them seen once, and the ten largest clones take roughly 13%.

This TCR came from a man between 50 and 59 years old who had recovered from COVID-19. This chain links TRBV30 with TRBJ2-7; D is ambiguous. Sequenced input: peripheral blood. For the CDR3, the DNA is TGTGCCTGGAGTGATTTGTCAGGTCGCTACGAGCAGTACTTC. Protein product: CAWSDLSGRYEQYF.